This T cell receptor (beta chain) stems from a study of Graves' ophthalmopathy and Graves' hyperthyroidism (dated by TCRdb to the late 2010s). In terms of the full investigation: Peripheral blood samples were taken at the time of initial diagnosis, before any treatment was given. T-cell repertoires of thyroid tissue and blood were compared in over 5 hyperthyroidism patients. Following sample collection, hyperthyroidism patients were given methimazole at a starting dose of 30 mg daily, and ophthalmopathy patients were given high-dose intravenous methylprednisolone. In total, 135 blood samples were TCR-sequenced: roughly 45 ophthalmopathy, over 70 hyperthyroidism and some 17 hyperthyroidism-to-ophthalmopathy patients. To tell Graves' ophthalmopathy apart from Graves' hyperthyroidism, and to predict which patients would progress to ophthalmopathy, the study relied on TCR beta repertoire signatures. An independent validation cohort comprised around 19 hyperthyroidism patients and roughly 15 patients who later progressed from hyperthyroidism to ophthalmopathy. To explore V-J signatures that separate ophthalmopathy from hyperthyroidism, a discovery set of about 98 patients was enrolled, consisting of about 41 with ophthalmopathy and 55 to 65 with stable hyperthyroidism. Overall results and qualifications from the work: In validation, the model predicted ophthalmopathy progression with 70.59% sensitivity and less than 80% specificity; some twelve predicted patients were CT-confirmed with GO in a median of around 6 months. No statistical method was used to set the sample size in advance, and the investigators knew which group each participant was assigned to. In cross-validation, the 13-signature model distinguished ophthalmopathy from stable hyperthyroidism with about 87% sensitivity and just under 84% specificity, and in the test set the corresponding values were around 78% and 73%. Most of the expanded thyroid clonotypes with a frequency above 0.001 were also detected in blood, and it was suggested that the thyroid immune response may be reflected by blood repertoires.

This clonotype was found many times. The specificity of this receptor is unknown. No quality values exist for individual bases; no much larger clone is one base distant. Hyperthyroidism was defined as stable when no progression to ophthalmopathy occurred within 18 months of follow-up. Hyperthyroidism patients were newly diagnosed, were aged 18 to 65 years, and had a disease duration under 2 months. Patients with other autoimmune diseases, uncontrolled infections, pregnancy or lactation were excluded. Diagnosis relied on clinical symptoms, serum thyroxine, TRAb, thyroid ultrasound and orbital computed tomography. PBMCs were isolated from around 10 ml of fresh peripheral blood by Ficoll-Paque density gradient centrifugation. Trizol reagent was used to extract the total RNA, and its quality was then checked on an Agilent 2100 Bioanalyzer. The CDR3 has 16 amino acids, counting the end cysteine and phenylalanine. Just the 48-base CDR3 DNA is kept, in frame starting at base 1. V drops 8 bases and J drops 1 base, leaving 18 bases in between. CDR1 and CDR2 were assigned from the germline V gene as SNHLY and FYNNEI.

For repertoire sequencing, the TCR beta CDR3 regions were amplified from RNA transcripts. HTBI primers and the Qiagen OneStep RT-PCR kit were used in a first-round RT-PCR, which was followed by a second-round multiplex PCR, size selection and purification. Libraries were sequenced on an Illumina HiSeq2000 using paired-end 100 bp reads. Turning to the authors' computational methods: SOAPnuke was used for read processing, and reads with adapters, uncalled bases, a mean Phred below 15, or no exact constant-primer or identifier match were discarded. COPE v1.2.5 was used to merge high-quality paired reads. Each unique nucleotide sequence was defined as a clonotype, and clonotypes were aligned to IMGT TRB V, D and J references with MiTCR v1.1. Only V-J combinations with frequency above 0.0001 were analysed, covering over 99% of repertoires. A TCR clonal expansion and chaos score per V-J combination was defined as the ratio of F50 clonal expansion to chaos observed in the TCRdist matrix. Welch's t-statistics and random forest were used to reduce features to approximately 13 V-J combinations, which were fed into a naive Bayes classifier. The Morisita-Horn index was used to measure how similar the thyroid and blood repertoires were. Through fastp at Q25 and MiXCR, TCRdb rebuilt clones from the public reads, retaining in-frame beta chains. Every entry covers one CDR3 protein and lists the most common genes and DNA from its rows. The V and J calls and clone size come from TCRdb's table, not from the authors' own analysis. The sample records some 370,000 distinct CDR3 sequences, roughly 17% of which are singletons. The ten largest clonotypes hold about 2.4% of the sample.

The sequence links TRBV2 to TRBJ1-5; the D gene remains uncertain. Sequenced material: peripheral blood. The source of this sequence is an adult woman with stable Graves' hyperthyroidism. The sequenced DNA is TGTGCCAGCCGTGCCCCTACGCCATACAGCAATCAGCCCCAGCATTTT. It codes for CASRAPTPYSNQPQHF. Outside the CDR3, residues come from the reference TRBV2 and TRBJ1-5 proteins, so the full variable domain is: EPEVTQTPSHQVTQMGQEVILRCVPISNHLYFYWYRQILGQKVEFLVSFYNNEISEKSEIFDDQFSVERPDGSNFTLKIRSTKLEDSAMYFCASRAPTPYSNQPQHFGDGTRLSIL.